The 26 T cell receptor beta chains below were found in one sample sequenced in a study of T cells expressing NK-cell markers. From the 5' RACE reads, TCRdb lists one entry per CDR3 protein and no DNA. This sample contains 350,000 to 500,000 distinct CDR3 sequences. Sequenced sample: blood T cells: a sorted CD56 or NKG2C T cell subset, CD4+ or CD8+ T cells, or bulk PBMC T cells (not recorded which). Source of these receptors: a woman aged 18 to 75 in good health.

V is TRBV12-3 or TRBV12-4 and J is TRBJ1-1; TCRdb indicates TRBD1, and absent DNA this call remains unverified. This CDR3 comprises 18 residues. CDR3 in amino acids: CASSLGRLGGDFHTEAFF.

CDR3 loop: CASAHDRGVYNEQFF. V usage is TRBV2 and J usage is TRBJ2-1; no DNA is available, so the TRBD1 call from TCRdb remains unchecked. This CDR3 comprises 15 residues. CDR1 is SNHLY and CDR2 is FYNNEI in the germline V gene.

The rearrangement uses TRBV7-2 and TRBJ2-3; TCRdb's D call, TRBD2, is unchecked because there is no DNA. CDR3 length equals 17 residues. Germline V CDR1 and CDR2: SGHTA, FQGNSA. The CDR3 here is CASSPGLAGGGIDTQYF.

The chain carries TRBV28 and TRBJ2-1; TCRdb indicates TRBD2, and absent DNA this call remains unverified. CDR1 is MDHEN, CDR2 SYDVKM, per germline. The CDR3 is made up of 14 amino acids. This CDR3 is CASSRGGNYNEQFF.

The V and J genes are TRBV18 and TRBJ1-2. The CDR3 runs 14 residues. The germline CDR1 and CDR2 sequences are KGHSH and LQKENI. The CDR3 loop reads CASSHGTANYSYTF.

This rearrangement joins TRBV5-4 to TRBJ1-2; there is no DNA to check the TCRdb D call of TRBD1. This CDR3 comprises 14 residues. The V gene's germline CDR1 is SGHNT and CDR2 YYREEE (reference sequence). This CDR3 reads CASSTGTGNYGYTF. Looking up the rest from reference TRBV5-4 and TRBJ1-2 gives the full variable domain: ETGVTQSPTHLIKTRGQQVTLRCSSQSGHNTVSWYQQALGQGPQFIFQYYREEENGRGNFPPRFSGLQFPNYSSELNVNALELDDSALYLCASSTGTGNYGYTFGSGTRLTVV.

V is TRBV28 and J is TRBJ1-2. The V gene's germline CDR1 is MDHEN and CDR2 SYDVKM. The CDR3 has 15 amino acids. The CDR3 protein is CASSFRQGYTYGYTF.

The gene calls are TRBV29-1 and TRBJ2-5; checking the TCRdb D call of TRBD2 is not possible without DNA. CDR3 length: 13 residues. Germline CDR1 and CDR2: SQVTM and ANQGSEA. CDR3 loop: CSVGASRRETQYF.

The chain uses TRBV24-1 and TRBJ2-3; TCRdb calls TRBD1, which cannot be checked without DNA. CDR1 and CDR2 (germline): KGHDR, SFDVKD. The CDR3 covers 14 residues. The CDR3: CATSDLSGGDTQYF.

This sequence joins TRBV11-2 and TRBJ2-7; TCRdb's D gene call, TRBD2, goes unchecked for lack of DNA. This CDR3 region has 17 residues. The germline CDR1 and CDR2 sequences are SGHAT and FQNNGV. The CDR3 reads CASSDLRRAGGSYEQYF.

The V call is TRBV6-2 or TRBV6-3, the J call TRBJ2-3; TCRdb designates TRBD2, a call that cannot be tested without DNA. In germline, CDR1 is MNHEY, CDR2 SVGEGT. The CDR3 has 17 amino acids. This chain's CDR3 is CASRRAGLAGEISTQYF.

The V call is TRBV29-1, the J call TRBJ2-1. The CDR3 length is 12 residues. Germline CDR1 SQVTM, CDR2 ANQGSEA. This CDR3 is CSADLIHNEQFF.

The chain links TRBV15 to TRBJ1-1. Germline V gene sequence: CDR1 LNHNV, CDR2 YYDKDF (reference sequence). This CDR3 comprises 13 residues. The CDR3 loop reads CATSRDRNTEAFF.

The CDR3 here is CSATKPGGAYNEQFF. V gene TRBV20-1 combines with J gene TRBJ2-1; the D call from TCRdb, TRBD1, cannot be confirmed without DNA. Germline V CDR1 and CDR2: DFQATT, SNEGSKA (reference sequence). This CDR3 comprises 15 residues.

V gene TRBV30 combines with J gene TRBJ2-2. The CDR3 has 14 amino acids. Per the germline V gene, CDR1 is GTSNPN and CDR2 is SVGIG (reference sequence). The CDR3 here is CAWSVLINTGELFF.

The chain has TRBV5-5 and TRBJ2-7; as DNA is missing, the TRBD2 call by TCRdb cannot be tested. The length of the CDR3 is 11 residues. The germline V gene has CDR1 SGHKS and CDR2 YYEKEE (reference sequence). The CDR3 sequence is CASSFRDYEYF.

The CDR3 loop reads CSVEVGGRNTEAFF. This rearrangement joins TRBV29-1 to TRBJ1-1; TCRdb reports TRBD1, a call that lacks DNA to check it against. Germline-derived CDR1 and CDR2 are SQVTM and ANQGSEA. CDR3 length equals 14 residues. Drawing the rest from reference TRBV29-1 and TRBJ1-1, the complete variable domain is SAVISQKPSRDICQRGTSLTIQCQVDSQVTMMFWYRQQPGQSLTLIATANQGSEATYESGFVIDKFPISRPNLTFSTLTVSNMSPEDSSIYLCSVEVGGRNTEAFFGQGTRLTVV.

The V call is TRBV29-1, the J call TRBJ1-5; TCRdb selects TRBD1, and the lack of DNA leaves this call unchecked. Germline loops: CDR1 SQVTM, CDR2 ANQGSEA. The CDR3 is made up of 12 amino acids. CDR3 residues: CSDPGGHQPQHF.

The rearrangement joins TRBV4-1 to TRBJ2-3; TCRdb gives TRBD2 as the D gene, but with no DNA this cannot be confirmed. Germline loops: CDR1 MGHRA, CDR2 YSYEKL. This CDR3 region has 16 residues. The CDR3: CASSPRGAPSTDTQYF.

The V gene is TRBV20-1, the J gene TRBJ2-3; the TRBD1 assignment by TCRdb is unverifiable without DNA. This CDR3 is built from 13 residues. The germline V gene encodes CDR1 DFQATT and CDR2 SNEGSKA (reference sequence). This chain's CDR3 is CSARKGGTDTQYF.

The chain links TRBV25-1 to TRBJ2-2; TCRdb calls TRBD2, which cannot be checked without DNA. The CDR3 is 16 amino acids. The germline V gene has CDR1 MGHDK and CDR2 SYGVNS. The CDR3 protein is CASSLAARVGVGELFF.

The V and J genes are TRBV4-3 and TRBJ2-3; TCRdb's D call, TRBD1, is unchecked because there is no DNA. The CDR3 contains 15 residues. The germline V gene has CDR1 LGHNA and CDR2 YSLEER. The CDR3 sequence is CASSQEGAGTDTQYF.

V and J are TRBV18 and TRBJ1-1; with no DNA, the TCRdb D assignment of TRBD1 cannot be verified. This CDR3 contains 17 residues. Germline V gene lookup returns CDR1 KGHSH and CDR2 LQKENI. The CDR3: CASSPSTGGNWDTEAFF.

The chain couples TRBV7-8 to TRBJ1-4. The CDR3 loop spans 18 amino acids. The V gene's germline CDR1 is SGHVS and CDR2 FQNEAQ. CDR3 sequence: CASSLVVGLTATNEKLFF.

The chain uses TRBV20-1 and TRBJ2-2; TCRdb's D gene call, TRBD1, goes unchecked for lack of DNA. CDR3 length: 14 amino acids. CDR1 and CDR2 from the germline V gene are DFQATT and SNEGSKA (reference sequence). The CDR3 is CSARAGGITGELFF.

The J gene is TRBJ2-3, the V gene TRBV29-1; the TCRdb D gene call, TRBD2, has no DNA to confirm it. Germline V CDR1 and CDR2: SQVTM, ANQGSEA. CDR3 length: 16 residues. The CDR3 protein is CSASGPAEIITDTQYF.